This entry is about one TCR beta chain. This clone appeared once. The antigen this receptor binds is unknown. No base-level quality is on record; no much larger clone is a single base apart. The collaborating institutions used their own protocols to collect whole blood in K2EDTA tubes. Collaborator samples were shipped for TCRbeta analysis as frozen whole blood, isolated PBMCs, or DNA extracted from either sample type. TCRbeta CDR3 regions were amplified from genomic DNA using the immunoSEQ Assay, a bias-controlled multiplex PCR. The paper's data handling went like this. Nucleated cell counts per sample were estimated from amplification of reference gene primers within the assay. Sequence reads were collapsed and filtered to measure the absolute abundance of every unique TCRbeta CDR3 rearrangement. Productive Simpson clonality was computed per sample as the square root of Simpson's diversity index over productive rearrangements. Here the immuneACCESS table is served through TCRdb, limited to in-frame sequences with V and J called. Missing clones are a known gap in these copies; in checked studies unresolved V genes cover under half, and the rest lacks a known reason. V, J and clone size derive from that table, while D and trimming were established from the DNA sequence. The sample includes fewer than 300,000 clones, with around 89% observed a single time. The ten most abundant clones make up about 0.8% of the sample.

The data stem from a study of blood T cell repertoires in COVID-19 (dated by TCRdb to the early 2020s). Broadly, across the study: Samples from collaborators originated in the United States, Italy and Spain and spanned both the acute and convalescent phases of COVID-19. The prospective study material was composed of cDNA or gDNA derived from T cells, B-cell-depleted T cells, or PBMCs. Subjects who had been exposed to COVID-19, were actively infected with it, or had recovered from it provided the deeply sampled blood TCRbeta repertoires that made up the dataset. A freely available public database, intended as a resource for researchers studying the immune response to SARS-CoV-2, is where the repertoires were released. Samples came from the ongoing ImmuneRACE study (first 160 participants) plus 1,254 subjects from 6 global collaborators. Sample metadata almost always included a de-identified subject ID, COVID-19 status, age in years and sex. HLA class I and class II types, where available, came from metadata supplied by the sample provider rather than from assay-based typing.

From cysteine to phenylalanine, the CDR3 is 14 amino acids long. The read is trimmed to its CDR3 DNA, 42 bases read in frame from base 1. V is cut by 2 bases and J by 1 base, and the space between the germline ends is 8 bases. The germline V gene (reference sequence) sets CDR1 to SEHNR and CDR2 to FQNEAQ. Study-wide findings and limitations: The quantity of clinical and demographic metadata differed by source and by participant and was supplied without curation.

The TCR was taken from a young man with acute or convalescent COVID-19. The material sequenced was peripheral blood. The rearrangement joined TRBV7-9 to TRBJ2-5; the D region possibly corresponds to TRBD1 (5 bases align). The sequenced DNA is TGTGCCAGCAGCTTATACGACAGCCAAGAGACCCAGTACTTC. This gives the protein CASSLYDSQETQYF. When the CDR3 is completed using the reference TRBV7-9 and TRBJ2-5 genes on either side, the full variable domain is DTGVSQNPRHKITKRGQNVTFRCDPISEHNRLYWYRQTLGQGPEFLTYFQNEAQLEKSRLLSDRFSAERPKGSFSTLEIQRTEQGDSAMYLCASSLYDSQETQYFGPGTRLLVL.